Listed below are T cell receptor beta chains from one sample, sequenced in a study of cytomegalovirus exposure and HLA in healthy donors. Generated by immunoSEQ multiplex PCR, the TCRdb table keeps only in-frame clones and is missing some. The table has about 72,000 clones, about 93% seen once. The sequencing input was PBMCs. These TCRs come from a young woman in good health and CMV-seropositive. Both conserved end residues are part of each CDR3. Fields, in order: V gene, D gene, J gene, CDR3 protein. A D gene is named only where the DNA matches it firmly.

v_call: TRBV5-4
d_call: NA
j_call: TRBJ2-3
cdr3_aa: CATRAPPSDTQYF

v_call: TRBV5-1
d_call: NA
j_call: TRBJ2-5
cdr3_aa: CASSPTPRIQGRETQYF

v_call: TRBV5-8
d_call: NA
j_call: TRBJ2-5
cdr3_aa: CASSLGTQLWGEETQYF

v_call: TRBV19
d_call: NA
j_call: TRBJ1-1
cdr3_aa: CASSIDQVNTEAFF

v_call: TRBV7-9
d_call: TRBD1
j_call: TRBJ1-4
cdr3_aa: CASSILRGRYEKLFF

v_call: TRBV7-8
d_call: NA
j_call: TRBJ2-7
cdr3_aa: CASSVPGTSGEQYF

v_call: TRBV6-1
d_call: NA
j_call: TRBJ1-6
cdr3_aa: CASSEATQGNSPLHF

v_call: TRBV10-1
d_call: TRBD2
j_call: TRBJ2-1
cdr3_aa: CASHGWRERWPRPYNEQFF

v_call: TRBV10-3
d_call: TRBD1
j_call: TRBJ2-2
cdr3_aa: CAIQGTGGSGELFF

v_call: TRBV18
d_call: NA
j_call: TRBJ2-7
cdr3_aa: CASSQFLRNPYEQYF

v_call: TRBV7-9
d_call: NA
j_call: TRBJ1-1
cdr3_aa: CASSLARVAEAFF

v_call: TRBV5-1
d_call: TRBD2
j_call: TRBJ2-1
cdr3_aa: CASSALAGGLDEQFF

v_call: TRBV11-3
d_call: TRBD2
j_call: TRBJ2-7
cdr3_aa: CASSLELSLAAYYEQYF

v_call: TRBV9
d_call: NA
j_call: TRBJ1-5
cdr3_aa: CASHLRQFNQPQHF

v_call: TRBV7-9
d_call: TRBD1
j_call: TRBJ2-7
cdr3_aa: CASNLGTGSYEQYF

v_call: TRBV4-2
d_call: NA
j_call: TRBJ2-7
cdr3_aa: CASSQRDSGDYEQYF

v_call: TRBV19
d_call: TRBD1
j_call: TRBJ2-2
cdr3_aa: CASSINRGGNTGELFF

v_call: TRBV27
d_call: TRBD1
j_call: TRBJ1-2
cdr3_aa: CASSFLSGGDKYGYTF

v_call: TRBV7-9
d_call: NA
j_call: TRBJ2-7
cdr3_aa: CASSLFPSYEQYF

v_call: TRBV27
d_call: TRBD2
j_call: TRBJ2-1
cdr3_aa: CASSWGGTSGLAEQFF

v_call: TRBV10-3
d_call: NA
j_call: TRBJ2-3
cdr3_aa: CAISLGGDTQYF

v_call: TRBV5-1
d_call: TRBD1
j_call: TRBJ1-5
cdr3_aa: CASSQGDSNQPQHF

v_call: TRBV5-1
d_call: TRBD2
j_call: TRBJ2-2
cdr3_aa: CASSLTSGSRSGELFF

v_call: TRBV10-3
d_call: NA
j_call: TRBJ2-2
cdr3_aa: CAINRGSPGELFF

v_call: TRBV27
d_call: NA
j_call: TRBJ2-7
cdr3_aa: CASSRTDTYEQYF

v_call: TRBV7-3
d_call: NA
j_call: TRBJ2-7
cdr3_aa: CASNQTEIYEQYF

v_call: TRBV14
d_call: NA
j_call: TRBJ2-3
cdr3_aa: CASSLTRVGTDTQYF

v_call: TRBV30
d_call: NA
j_call: TRBJ2-1
cdr3_aa: CAWSTGTSSEQFF

v_call: TRBV2
d_call: TRBD1
j_call: TRBJ2-2
cdr3_aa: CAITGGADTGELFF

v_call: TRBV11-2
d_call: NA
j_call: TRBJ2-7
cdr3_aa: CASSLAAGYEQYF

v_call: TRBV6-1
d_call: NA
j_call: TRBJ1-2
cdr3_aa: CASSEGLGGGYGYTF

v_call: TRBV4-1
d_call: NA
j_call: TRBJ1-6
cdr3_aa: CASSQDLSGEYNSPLHF

v_call: TRBV5-4
d_call: NA
j_call: TRBJ1-2
cdr3_aa: CASSLSRGYGYTF

v_call: TRBV29-1
d_call: NA
j_call: TRBJ2-7
cdr3_aa: CSVGLEYEQYF

v_call: TRBV11-3
d_call: TRBD1
j_call: TRBJ1-2
cdr3_aa: CASSSQARDSYGYTF

v_call: TRBV9
d_call: NA
j_call: TRBJ2-3
cdr3_aa: CASSVGERHTQYF

v_call: TRBV6-5
d_call: TRBD1
j_call: TRBJ1-6
cdr3_aa: CASSYLRQGLDSPLHF

v_call: TRBV25-1
d_call: NA
j_call: TRBJ2-2
cdr3_aa: CASSELASDTGELFF

v_call: TRBV7-6
d_call: NA
j_call: TRBJ2-7
cdr3_aa: CASSLGLAYEQYF

v_call: TRBV4-1
d_call: NA
j_call: TRBJ2-1
cdr3_aa: CASSQEAGPYNEQFF

v_call: TRBV4-3
d_call: NA
j_call: TRBJ2-1
cdr3_aa: CASSQDSSSYNEQFF

v_call: TRBV10-2
d_call: NA
j_call: TRBJ1-2
cdr3_aa: CASRLGQLYGYTF

v_call: TRBV4-3
d_call: NA
j_call: TRBJ1-2
cdr3_aa: CASSQDLRTEADGYTF

v_call: TRBV29-1
d_call: NA
j_call: TRBJ1-5
cdr3_aa: CSVVLATSNQPQHF

v_call: TRBV11-3
d_call: TRBD1
j_call: TRBJ1-6
cdr3_aa: CASSRSGQVNSPLHF

v_call: TRBV30
d_call: TRBD2
j_call: TRBJ2-7
cdr3_aa: CALTSGGIYEQYF

v_call: TRBV2
d_call: TRBD1
j_call: TRBJ1-4
cdr3_aa: CASSPDRAANEKLFF

v_call: TRBV11-3
d_call: TRBD1
j_call: TRBJ2-3
cdr3_aa: CASSKGTGDTDTQYF